The clone carrying this T cell receptor beta chain was counted a few times. Antigen unknown. This entry comes from a study of T cells in localized non-small cell lung cancer. Study conclusions and caveats: Analysis by sequencing included only one tumor region, so heterogeneity remains possible.

Method: immunoSEQ multiplex PCR; TCRdb's copy keeps in-frame clones and lacks some. The data contain some 15,000 clones, around 79% of them singletons. This CDR3 has 14 amino acids. From germline, CDR1 is SGHNT and CDR2 YYREEE (reference sequence). Trimming shortened V by 4 bases and J by 4 bases, and 12 bases separated the two germline ends. The chain uses TRBV5-4 and TRBJ2-1; D unclear. The sample in question was peripheral blood, obtained before any cancer treatment. The sequence was obtained from a male donor at least 60 years old with stage I lung adenocarcinoma. CDR3 sequence reads: CASSPHDIYNEQFF. The CDR3 DNA follows: TGTGCCAGCAGCCCCCATGACATATACAATGAGCAGTTCTTC.